The 11 T cell receptor beta chains given below trace back to one sample, sequenced in a study of T and B cells in COVID-19 patients. Each TRB amplification used about 230-550 ng of genomic DNA from blood. BIOMED2 TRB-A/B primer pools were used in multiplex TRB PCR. TCRdb re-analysed the multiplex PCR reads in MiXCR, keeping a single row per CDR3 protein. This sample has roughly 11,000 distinct CDR3 sequences, with just under 30% found just once. The sequenced material came from blood. Receptors were obtained from a human donor who had recovered from COVID-19.

About this clonotype: Sequence at one end of the junction differs from germline and may be a read error. This sequence joins TRBV5-6 and TRBJ1-6; D may be TRBD1 (5 bases). The germline CDR1 and CDR2 sequences are SGHDT and YYEEEE. The CDR3 runs 16 residues. The CDR3: CASSLAPGTYNSPLHF. The CDR3 nucleotides are TGCGCCAGCAGCTTGGCCCCAGGGACCTATAATTCACCCCTCCACTTT.

The chain is built from TRBV19 and TRBJ1-5; no reliable D call. CDR1 is LNHDA, CDR2 SQIVND, per germline (reference sequence). V was pared by 4 bases and J by 0 bases, with 10 bases between. The CDR3 consists of 15 residues. CDR3 sequence reads: CASSTTAYSNQPQHF. CDR3 DNA: TGTGCCAGTAGTACTACAGCATATAGCAATCAGCCCCAGCATTTT.

This rearrangement joins TRBV6-5 to TRBJ2-7; a possible D gene is TRBD1 (6 bases). Germline V gene data show CDR1 as MNHEY and CDR2 as SVGAGI. V lost 6 bases and J lost 0, with 12 bases in between. The CDR3 sequence is 14 residues long. The CDR3 DNA sequence: TGTGCCAGCAGAATCACAGGGAGCTCCTACGAGCAGTACTTC. Residues: CASRITGSSYEQYF.

This chain links TRBV14 with TRBJ2-2; no clear D. Germline CDR1 and CDR2: SGHDN and FVKESK. The CDR3 extends over 14 amino acids. Between the trimmed V and J ends, which lost 4 bases and 1 base, there was a span of 7 bases. CDR3 residues: CASSLPMNTGELFF. The CDR3 nucleotides are TGTGCCAGCAGCCTACCTATGAACACCGGGGAGCTGTTTTTT.

Note on this clonotype: An end of the junction does not agree with germline; a read error may underlie this. The chain carries TRBV15 and TRBJ1-2, with D unclear. The CDR3 sequence is 12 residues long. Germline-derived CDR1 and CDR2 are LNHNV and YYDKDF (reference sequence). DNA of the CDR3: TGTGCCACCAGCAGAGACAAGTATGGCTACATCTTC. This encodes CATSRDKYGYIF. Full variable domain (remainder filled in from reference TRBV15 and TRBJ1-2): DAMVIQNPRYQVTQFGKPVTLSCSQTLNHNVMYWYQQKSSQAPKLLFHYYDKDFNNEADTPDNFQSRRPNTSFCFLDIRSPGLGDTAMYLCATSRDKYGYIFGSGTRLTVV.

Turning to this clonotype: This sequence may be a read error, since a much larger clone differs from it by one base. This chain links TRBV6-4 with TRBJ2-7; D may be TRBD2 (5 bases). CDR3 length: 14 amino acids. Germline-derived CDR1 and CDR2 are MRHNA and SNTAGT. Trimming pared 2 bases from V and 2 bases from J, leaving 10 bases between. The CDR3 bases are TGTGCCAGCAGTGACGAGGGCCGAGCCTACGAGCAGTACTTC. Its translation: CASSDEGRAYEQYF.

By sample share, this clonotype is medium-sized (0.01 to 0.1%). CDR3: CASSYAGGTDTQYF. The CDR3 nucleotides read TGTGCCAGCAGTTACGCGGGAGGGACAGATACGCAGTATTTT. V and J are TRBV6-5 and TRBJ2-3; TRBD2 agrees at 9 bases. Germline V gives CDR1 MNHEY, CDR2 SVGAGI. The ends lost 2 bases at V and 3 bases at J; junction bases unmatched: 0. This CDR3 is 14 amino acids long.

In its sample, this clonotype was seen a few times. The chain carries TRBV27 and TRBJ2-1; a possible D gene is TRBD2 (6 bases). The CDR3 runs to 15 residues. The germline V and J ends were trimmed by 7 bases and 1 base, with 14 bases remaining between them. Germline lookup yields CDR1 MNHEY and CDR2 SMNVEV (reference sequence). The CDR3 region has the DNA TGTGCCAGCACACGGACTGGGACTTCCTACAATGAGCAGTTCTTC. It encodes CASTRTGTSYNEQFF.

The V gene is TRBV5-4, the J gene TRBJ2-3, with D maybe TRBD2 (6 bases). Trimming took off 2 bases at V and 1 base at J, with 14 bases between the two ends. Germline loops: CDR1 SGHNT, CDR2 YYREEE (reference sequence). The CDR3 runs to 16 residues. The CDR3 loop reads CASSFALQRGTDTQYF. DNA of the CDR3: TGTGCCAGCAGCTTTGCCCTACAGCGGGGCACAGATACGCAGTATTTT.

A word on this clonotype: A much larger clone sits a single nucleotide away, making a read error possible. The chain uses TRBV19 and TRBJ2-1; TRBD2 agrees at 9 bases. Germline V gene sequence: CDR1 LNHDA, CDR2 SQIVND (reference sequence). J gave up 6 bases and V 1 base, and 4 bases lay outside the gene matches. The CDR3 is 15 residues long. The CDR3 region is CASSIGGRDFNEQFF. In DNA form, the CDR3 reads TGTGCCAGTAGTATAGGCGGGAGGGACTTCAATGAGCAGTTCTTC.

On this clonotype: Germline and junction disagree at one end, which may indicate a read error. The V gene is TRBV4-2, the J gene TRBJ2-1; 9 bases are shared with TRBD1. CDR1 is LGHNA and CDR2 is YNFKEQ in the germline V gene. The CDR3 has 16 amino acids. The CDR3 sequence is CASSQDIGTGSNEQFF. The CDR3 bases are TGCGCCAGCAGCCAAGATATTGGGACAGGGTCGAATGAGCAGTTCTTC.